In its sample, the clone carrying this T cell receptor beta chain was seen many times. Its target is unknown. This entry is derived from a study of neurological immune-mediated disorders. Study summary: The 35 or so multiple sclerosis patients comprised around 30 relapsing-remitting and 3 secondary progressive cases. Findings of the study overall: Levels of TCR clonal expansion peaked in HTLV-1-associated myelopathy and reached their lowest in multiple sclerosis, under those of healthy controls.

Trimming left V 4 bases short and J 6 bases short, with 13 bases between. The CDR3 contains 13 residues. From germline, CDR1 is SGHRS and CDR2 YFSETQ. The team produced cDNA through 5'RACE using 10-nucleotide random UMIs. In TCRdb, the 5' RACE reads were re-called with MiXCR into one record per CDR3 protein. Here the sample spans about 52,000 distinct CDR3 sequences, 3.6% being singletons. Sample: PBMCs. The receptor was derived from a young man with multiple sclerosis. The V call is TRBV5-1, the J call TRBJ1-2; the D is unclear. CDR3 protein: CASSEMPRDGYTF. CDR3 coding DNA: TGCGCCAGCAGCGAAATGCCCCGGGATGGCTACACCTTC.